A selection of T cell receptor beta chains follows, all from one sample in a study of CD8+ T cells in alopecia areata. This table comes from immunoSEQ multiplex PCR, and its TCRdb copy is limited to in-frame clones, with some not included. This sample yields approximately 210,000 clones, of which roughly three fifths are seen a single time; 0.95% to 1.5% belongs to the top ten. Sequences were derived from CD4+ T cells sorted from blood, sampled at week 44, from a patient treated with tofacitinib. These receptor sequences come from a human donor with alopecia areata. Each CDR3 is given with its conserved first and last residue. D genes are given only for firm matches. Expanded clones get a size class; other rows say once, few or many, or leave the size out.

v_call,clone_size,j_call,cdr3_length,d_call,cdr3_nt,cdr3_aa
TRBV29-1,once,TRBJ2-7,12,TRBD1,TGCAGCGTGAGACAGGGGGTAAGGGAGCAGTACTTC,CSVRQGVREQYF
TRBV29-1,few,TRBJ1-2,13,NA,TGCAGCGTTGAGCCAGGACCTAACTATGGCTACACCTTC,CSVEPGPNYGYTF
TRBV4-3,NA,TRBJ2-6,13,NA,TGCGCCAGCAGCCAAGCACAGGTCAACGTCCTGACTTTC,CASSQAQVNVLTF
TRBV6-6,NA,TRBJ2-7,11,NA,TGTGCCAGCTCCAAGGGGCAGGAGCAGTACTTC,CASSKGQEQYF
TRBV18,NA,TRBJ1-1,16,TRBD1,TGTGCCAGCTCACCAAAGGCAGGGGGCTTGGGCACTGAAGCTTTCTTT,CASSPKAGGLGTEAFF
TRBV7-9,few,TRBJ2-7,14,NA,TGTGCCAGCAGCTTAGCCGGGACAATCTACGAGCAGTACTTC,CASSLAGTIYEQYF
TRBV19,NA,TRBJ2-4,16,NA,TGTGCCAGTGGTGTGGCGAACGGGGGAGGCTGGGACATTCAGTACTTC,CASGVANGGGWDIQYF
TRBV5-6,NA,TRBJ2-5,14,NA,TGTGCCAGCAGCTCGACACCGGTGGGAGAGACCCAGTACTTC,CASSSTPVGETQYF
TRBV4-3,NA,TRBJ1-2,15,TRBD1,TGCGCCAGCAGCCAAGAGGGACAGGGCGACTATGGCTACACCTTC,CASSQEGQGDYGYTF
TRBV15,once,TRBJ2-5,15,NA,TGTGCCACCAGCAGAGATCCTGGAGGGGCAGAGACCCAGTACTTC,CATSRDPGGAETQYF
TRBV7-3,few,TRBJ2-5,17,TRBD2,TGTGCCAGCAGTTTAAGACCCCCGGGACTAGGCCAAGAGACCCAGTACTTC,CASSLRPPGLGQETQYF
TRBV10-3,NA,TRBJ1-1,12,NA,TGTGCCATCAGTGAGTCGAACACTGAAGCTTTCTTT,CAISESNTEAFF
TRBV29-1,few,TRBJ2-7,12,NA,TGCAGCGTTGGGACCGGGGCCTACGAGCAGTACTTC,CSVGTGAYEQYF
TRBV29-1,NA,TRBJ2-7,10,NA,TGCAGCGTTGGGGGCGACGAGCAGTACTTC,CSVGGDEQYF
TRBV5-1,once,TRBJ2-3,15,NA,TGCGCCAGCAGCTTGTTGCTGGTCGGACCAGATACGCAGTATTTT,CASSLLLVGPDTQYF
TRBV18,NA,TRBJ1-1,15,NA,TGTGCCAGCTCACCACCGGGCCAACGAAACACTGAAGCTTTCTTT,CASSPPGQRNTEAFF
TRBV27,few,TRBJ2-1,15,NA,TGTGCCAGCAGTTGGTTCGGGGGGCGGTGGAATGAGCAGTTCTTC,CASSWFGGRWNEQFF
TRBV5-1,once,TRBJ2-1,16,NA,TGCGCCAGCAGCTTGGTGGCCACCGAGCCGTCCAATGAGCAGTTCTTC,CASSLVATEPSNEQFF
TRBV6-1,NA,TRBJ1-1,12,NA,TGTGCCAGCACCCGCATGAACACTGAAGCTTTCTTT,CASTRMNTEAFF
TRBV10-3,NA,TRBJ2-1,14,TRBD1,TGTGCCACCACGACAGGGCTCTCCTACAATGAGCAGTTCTTC,CATTTGLSYNEQFF
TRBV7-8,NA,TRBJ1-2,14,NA,TGTGCCAGCAGCCCCTTGCCGGGGGCCTATGGCTACACCTTC,CASSPLPGAYGYTF
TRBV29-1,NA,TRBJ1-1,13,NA,TGCAGCGTTGTACGGGGGTTGAACACTGAAGCTTTCTTT,CSVVRGLNTEAFF
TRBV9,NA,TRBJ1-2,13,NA,TGTGCCAGCAGCGACCACAGGGAGTCGGGCTACACCTTC,CASSDHRESGYTF
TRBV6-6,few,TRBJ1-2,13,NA,TGTGCCAGCACGCCTCAATCTAACTATGGCTACACCTTC,CASTPQSNYGYTF
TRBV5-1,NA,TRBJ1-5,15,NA,TGCGCCAGCAGCTTGGGACCCAATGGCGATCAGCCCCAGCATTTT,CASSLGPNGDQPQHF
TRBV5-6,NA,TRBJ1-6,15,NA,TGTGCCAGCAGCTTGATATGGGGAGGAAATTCACCCCTCCACTTT,CASSLIWGGNSPLHF
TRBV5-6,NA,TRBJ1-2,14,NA,TGTGCCAGCAGCAAGATACAGGGCGGCTATGGCTACACCTTC,CASSKIQGGYGYTF
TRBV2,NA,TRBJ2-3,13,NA,TGTGCCAGCCTAGGTAGAGGAGTAGATACGCAGTATTTT,CASLGRGVDTQYF
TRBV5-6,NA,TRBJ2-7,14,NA,TGTGCCAGCAGCTTCTATGACAGGAACTACGAGCAGTACTTC,CASSFYDRNYEQYF
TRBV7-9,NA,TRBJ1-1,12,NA,TGTGCCAGCAGCCTTCGGGTCACTGAAGCTTTCTTT,CASSLRVTEAFF
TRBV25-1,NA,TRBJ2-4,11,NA,TGTGCCAGCAGTGATACCGGGAGACAGTACTTC,CASSDTGRQYF
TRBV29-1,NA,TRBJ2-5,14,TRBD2,TGCAGCGTTGATATGCGGGGGGGCAGAGAGACCCAGTACTTC,CSVDMRGGRETQYF
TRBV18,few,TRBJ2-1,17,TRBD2,TGTGCCAGCTCACCCAGACCGGGGACTAGCGGATACAATGAGCAGTTCTTC,CASSPRPGTSGYNEQFF
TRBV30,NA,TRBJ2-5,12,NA,TGTGCCTGGGCCGGGAGTCAAGAGACCCAGTACTTC,CAWAGSQETQYF
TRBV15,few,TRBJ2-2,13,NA,TGTGCCACCAGCAGCCGAGGGGCCGGGGAGCTGTTTTTT,CATSSRGAGELFF
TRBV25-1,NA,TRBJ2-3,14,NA,TGTGCCAGCAGTGAACAGGGAATTCTAGATACGCAGTATTTT,CASSEQGILDTQYF
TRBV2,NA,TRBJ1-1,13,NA,TGTGCCAGCAGTGAATTTGTTACGGGTGAAGCTTTCTTT,CASSEFVTGEAFF
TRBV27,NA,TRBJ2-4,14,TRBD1,TGTGCCAGCAGGACAGTTGGACAGGGGACCATTCAGTACTTC,CASRTVGQGTIQYF
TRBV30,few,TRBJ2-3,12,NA,TGTGCCTGGAGTCCCAACCTAGATACGCAGTATTTT,CAWSPNLDTQYF
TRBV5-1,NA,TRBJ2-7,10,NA,TGCGCCAGCAGCTTGCACGAGCAGTACTTC,CASSLHEQYF
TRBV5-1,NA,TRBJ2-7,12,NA,TGCGCCAGCAGCCTGGACACCTACGAGCAGTACTTC,CASSLDTYEQYF
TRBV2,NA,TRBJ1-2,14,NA,TGTGCCAGCAGTGAAGTGGCCTCCCCGGGTGGCTACACCTTC,CASSEVASPGGYTF
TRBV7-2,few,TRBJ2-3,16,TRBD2,TGTGCCAGCACCAAAAGAGCGGGGGGGCCAACAGATACGCAGTATTTT,CASTKRAGGPTDTQYF
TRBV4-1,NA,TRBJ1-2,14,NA,TGCGCCAGCAGCGACCCTTCGGGACGGTATGGCTACACCTTC,CASSDPSGRYGYTF
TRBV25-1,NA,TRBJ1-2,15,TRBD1,TGTGCCAGCAGTGGGACAGGGTACTCAGTCTATGGCTACACCTTC,CASSGTGYSVYGYTF
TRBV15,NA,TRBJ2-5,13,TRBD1,TGTGCCACCAGCCGGGACAGCAAAGAGACCCAGTACTTC,CATSRDSKETQYF
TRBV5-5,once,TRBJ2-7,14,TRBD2,TGTGCCAGCAGCTCACGGGGGGGCCCATACGAGCAGTACTTC,CASSSRGGPYEQYF
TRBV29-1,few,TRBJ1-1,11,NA,TGCAGCGTTGGGAGGAACACTGAAGCTTTCTTT,CSVGRNTEAFF
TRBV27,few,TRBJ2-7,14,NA,TGTGCCACCTCGCCCCAGGATTCCCCCTACGAGCAGTACTTC,CATSPQDSPYEQYF
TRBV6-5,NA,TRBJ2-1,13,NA,TGTGCCAGCTCTTTATGGCGGAACAATGAGCAGTTCTTC,CASSLWRNNEQFF
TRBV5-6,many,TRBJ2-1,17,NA,TGTGCCAGCAGCTTGGCCAAAGCGGGCTTACCCTACAATGAGCAGTTCTTC,CASSLAKAGLPYNEQFF
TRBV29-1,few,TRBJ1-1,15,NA,TGCAGCGTCTTACCGGGGGGCGGGACGAACACTGAAGCTTTCTTT,CSVLPGGGTNTEAFF